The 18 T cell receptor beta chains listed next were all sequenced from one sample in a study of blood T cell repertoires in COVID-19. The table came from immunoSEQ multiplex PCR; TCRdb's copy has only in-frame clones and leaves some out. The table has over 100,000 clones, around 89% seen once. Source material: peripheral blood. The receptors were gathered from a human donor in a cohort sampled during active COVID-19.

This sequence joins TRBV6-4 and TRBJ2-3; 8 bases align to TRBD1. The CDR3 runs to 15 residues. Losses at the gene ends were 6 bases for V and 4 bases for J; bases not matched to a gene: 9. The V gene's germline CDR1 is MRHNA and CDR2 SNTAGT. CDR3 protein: CASSARGRQADTQYF. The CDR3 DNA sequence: TGTGCCAGCAGCGCCAGGGGGCGTCAGGCAGATACGCAGTATTTT.

CDR3 sequence reads: CASSPGLAGQETQYF. CDR3 in DNA: TGCGCCAGCAGCCCGGGACTAGCGGGTCAAGAGACCCAGTACTTC. The V call is TRBV4-1, the J call TRBJ2-5; the match to TRBD2 covers 12 bases. The CDR3 contains 15 residues. Losses at the gene ends were 4 bases for V and 2 bases for J; bases not matched to a gene: 2. Germline-derived CDR1 and CDR2 are MGHRA and YSYEKL.

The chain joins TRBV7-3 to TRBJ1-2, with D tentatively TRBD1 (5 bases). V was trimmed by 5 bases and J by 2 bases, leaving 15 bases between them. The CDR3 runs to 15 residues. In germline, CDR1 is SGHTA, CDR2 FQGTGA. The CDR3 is CASSNSGGKNYGYTF. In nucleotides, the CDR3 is TGTGCCAGCAGCAACAGCGGGGGAAAGAACTATGGCTACACCTTC.

In DNA form, the CDR3 reads TGTGCCAGTAGTGACACCGGGACTAGCTCCTACGAGCAGTACTTC. Encoded protein: CASSDTGTSSYEQYF. The chain combines TRBV19 with TRBJ2-7, with TRBD2 identical over 8 bases. CDR1 is LNHDA and CDR2 is SQIVND in the germline V gene (reference sequence). The ends lost 5 bases at V and 0 bases at J; junction bases unmatched: 6. This CDR3 contains 15 residues.

The CDR3 here is CASSPLAGGPVEQYF. DNA for the CDR3: TGTGCCAGCAGCCCCCTGGCGGGAGGGCCTGTCGAGCAGTACTTC. V is TRBV2 and J is TRBJ2-7, with TRBD2 matching over 9 bases. The CDR3 has 15 amino acids. The germline V gene has CDR1 SNHLY and CDR2 FYNNEI. Trimming cost V 6 bases and J 6 bases; bases outside gene matches: 12.

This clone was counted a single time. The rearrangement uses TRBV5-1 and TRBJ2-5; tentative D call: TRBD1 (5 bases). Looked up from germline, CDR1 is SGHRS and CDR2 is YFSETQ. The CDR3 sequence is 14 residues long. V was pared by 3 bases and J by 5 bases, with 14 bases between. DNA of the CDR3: TGCGCCAGCAGCTCTGAAACAGGTTTTGAGACCCAGTACTTC. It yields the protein CASSSETGFETQYF.

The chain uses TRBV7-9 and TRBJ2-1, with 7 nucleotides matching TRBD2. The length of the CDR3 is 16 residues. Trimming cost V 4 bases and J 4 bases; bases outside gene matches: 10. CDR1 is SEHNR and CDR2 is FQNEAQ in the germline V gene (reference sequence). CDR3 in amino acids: CASSSARTREYNEQFF. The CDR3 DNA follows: TGTGCCAGCAGCTCGGCCCGGACTAGAGAGTACAATGAGCAGTTCTTC. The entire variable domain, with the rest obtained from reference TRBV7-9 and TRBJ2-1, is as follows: DTGVSQNPRHKITKRGQNVTFRCDPISEHNRLYWYRQTLGQGPEFLTYFQNEAQLEKSRLLSDRFSAERPKGSFSTLEIQRTEQGDSAMYLCASSSARTREYNEQFFGPGTRLTVL.

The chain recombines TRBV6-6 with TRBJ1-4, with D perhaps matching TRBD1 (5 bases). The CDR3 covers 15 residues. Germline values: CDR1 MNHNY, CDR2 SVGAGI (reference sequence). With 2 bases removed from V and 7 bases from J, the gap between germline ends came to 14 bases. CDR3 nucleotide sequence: TGTGCCAGCAGTTACCGGGCAGGGTCGGGTGAAAAACTGTTTTTT. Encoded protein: CASSYRAGSGEKLFF.

CDR3 coding DNA: TGTGCCAGCAGACACGACAGGGGGACTGAAGCTTTCTTT. Its protein product is CASRHDRGTEAFF. V usage is TRBV6-6 and J usage is TRBJ1-1; TRBD1 matches at 9 bases. CDR1 and CDR2 (germline): MNHNY, SVGAGI (reference sequence). The J segment lost 5 bases and the V segment lost 6 bases, leaving 4 bases of the junction unmatched. This CDR3 is built from 13 residues.

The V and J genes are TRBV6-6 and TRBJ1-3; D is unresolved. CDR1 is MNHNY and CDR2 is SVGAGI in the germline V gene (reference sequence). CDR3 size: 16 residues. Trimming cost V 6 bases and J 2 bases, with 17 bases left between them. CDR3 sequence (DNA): TGTGCCAGCAGACACGAGGTCGGGGAAACTGGAAACACCATATATTTT. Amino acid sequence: CASRHEVGETGNTIYF.

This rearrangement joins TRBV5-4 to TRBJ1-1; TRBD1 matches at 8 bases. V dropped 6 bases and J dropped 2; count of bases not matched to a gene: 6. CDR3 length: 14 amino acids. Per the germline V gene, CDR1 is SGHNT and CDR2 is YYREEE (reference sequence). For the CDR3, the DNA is TGTGCCAGCACTCGGACAGGGAGAAACACTGAAGCTTTCTTT. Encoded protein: CASTRTGRNTEAFF.

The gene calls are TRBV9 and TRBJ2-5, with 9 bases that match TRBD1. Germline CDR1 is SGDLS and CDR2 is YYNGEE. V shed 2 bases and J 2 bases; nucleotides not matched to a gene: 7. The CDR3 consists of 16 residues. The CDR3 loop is CASSVSAGTGQETQYF. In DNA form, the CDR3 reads TGTGCCAGCAGCGTTTCCGCCGGGACAGGGCAAGAGACCCAGTACTTC.

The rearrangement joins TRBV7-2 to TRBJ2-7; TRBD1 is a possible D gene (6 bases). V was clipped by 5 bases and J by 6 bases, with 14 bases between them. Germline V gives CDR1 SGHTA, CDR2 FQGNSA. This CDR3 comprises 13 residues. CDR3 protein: CASSRDRFGEQYF. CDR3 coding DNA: TGTGCCAGCAGCAGAGACAGGTTCGGCGAGCAGTACTTC. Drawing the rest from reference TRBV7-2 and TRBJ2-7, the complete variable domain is GAGVSQSPSNKVTEKGKDVELRCDPISGHTALYWYRQSLGQGLEFLIYFQGNSAPDKSGLPSDRFSAERTGGSVSTLTIQRTQQEDSAVYLCASSRDRFGEQYFGPGTRLTVT.

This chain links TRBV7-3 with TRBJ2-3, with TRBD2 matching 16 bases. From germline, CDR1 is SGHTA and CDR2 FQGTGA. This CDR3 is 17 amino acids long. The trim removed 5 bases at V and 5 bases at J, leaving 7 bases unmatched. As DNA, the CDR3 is TGTGCCAGCAGCCCGGGGACTAGCGGGGGGGCAGAAGATACGCAGTATTTT. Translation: CASSPGTSGGAEDTQYF.

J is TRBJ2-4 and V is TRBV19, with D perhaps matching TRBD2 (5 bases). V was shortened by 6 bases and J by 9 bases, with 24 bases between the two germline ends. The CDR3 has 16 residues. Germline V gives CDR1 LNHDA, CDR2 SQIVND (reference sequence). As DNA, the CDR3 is TGTGCCAGTAGCCCGTCCGGAGGAGGAGATGTAAGCATTCAGTACTTC. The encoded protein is CASSPSGGGDVSIQYF.

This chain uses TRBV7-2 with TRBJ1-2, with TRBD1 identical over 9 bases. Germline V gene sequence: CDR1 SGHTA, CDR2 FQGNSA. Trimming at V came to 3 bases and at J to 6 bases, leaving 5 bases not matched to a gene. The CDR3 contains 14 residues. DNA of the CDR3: TGTGCCAGCAGCTTCGACAGGGGGAAGGATGGCTACACCTTC. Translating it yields CASSFDRGKDGYTF. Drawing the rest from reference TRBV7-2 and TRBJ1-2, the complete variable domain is GAGVSQSPSNKVTEKGKDVELRCDPISGHTALYWYRQSLGQGLEFLIYFQGNSAPDKSGLPSDRFSAERTGGSVSTLTIQRTQQEDSAVYLCASSFDRGKDGYTFGSGTRLTVV.

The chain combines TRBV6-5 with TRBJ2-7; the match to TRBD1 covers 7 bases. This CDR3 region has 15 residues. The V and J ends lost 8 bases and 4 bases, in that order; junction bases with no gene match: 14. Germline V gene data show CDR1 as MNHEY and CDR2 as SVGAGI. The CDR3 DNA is TGTGCCAGCCGACTTATGGCGACAGGGCAATACGAGCAGTACTTC. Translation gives CASRLMATGQYEQYF.

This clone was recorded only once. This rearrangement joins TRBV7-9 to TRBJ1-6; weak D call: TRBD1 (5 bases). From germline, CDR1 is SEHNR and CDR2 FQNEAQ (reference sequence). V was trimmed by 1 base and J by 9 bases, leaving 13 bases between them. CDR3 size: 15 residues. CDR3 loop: CASSLDQEGPSPLHF. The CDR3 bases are TGTGCCAGCAGCTTAGATCAGGAGGGGCCTTCACCCCTCCACTTT. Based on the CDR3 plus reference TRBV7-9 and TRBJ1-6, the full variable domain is DTGVSQNPRHKITKRGQNVTFRCDPISEHNRLYWYRQTLGQGPEFLTYFQNEAQLEKSRLLSDRFSAERPKGSFSTLEIQRTEQGDSAMYLCASSLDQEGPSPLHFGNGTRLTVT.